This TCR beta chain was obtained from a study of blood T cell repertoires in COVID-19. Across the study: From T cells, B-cell-depleted T cells, or PBMCs came the material, which was cDNA or gDNA.

The table lists this clone with a count of one. Unmatched junction bases numbered 7, after V lost 4 bases and J lost 3 bases. Germline V gene data show CDR1 as SGHTA and CDR2 as FQGNSA. The CDR3 totals 16 residues. Per the study methods: Reference gene primer amplification yielded estimated nucleated cell counts. The method was immunoSEQ multiplex PCR; TCRdb's version includes in-frame clones alone and lacks a portion of them. From that table come the V and J calls and clone size; the DNA was used to work out D and trimming. Of approximately 260,000 clones listed, about 90% were seen once; the top ten hold 10% to 13%.

The chain carries TRBV7-2 and TRBJ2-1; 9 bases line up with TRBD1. The specimen was peripheral blood. The receptor was isolated from a woman in her sixties or seventies with COVID-19, enrolled during active disease. The CDR3 DNA follows: TGTGCCAGCAGCTCCGAGTGGGACAGGGTCTACAATGAGCAGTTCTTC. It yields the protein CASSSEWDRVYNEQFF.